The entry below describes one T cell receptor beta chain. The data originate from a study of PD-L1 blockade in urothelial cancer. Some clones are missing from TCRdb's copy, which holds only in-frame ones; the method was immunoSEQ multiplex PCR. Of fewer than 90,000 clones in the sample, roughly 90% were seen once. The CDR3 consists of 14 residues. Unmatched junction bases numbered 7, after V lost 4 bases and J lost 4 bases. Germline V CDR1 and CDR2: SQVTM, ANQGSEA. Time point meaning: peripheral blood 6 weeks after treatment start. V gene TRBV29-1 combines with J gene TRBJ1-1, with 9 bases fitting TRBD1. This TCR derives from a woman older than 75 with urothelial cancer. The starting material was PBMCs, obtained around atezolizumab (anti-PD-L1) treatment. The CDR3 reads CSVGGTGRSTEAFF. The CDR3 bases are TGCAGCGTTGGGGGGACAGGGCGGAGCACTGAAGCTTTCTTT.